Below are 26 T cell receptor beta chains sequenced from a single sample in a study of Ad26.COV2.S vaccination and SARS-CoV-2 variants. TCRdb's table, derived via immunoSEQ multiplex PCR, lists solely in-frame clones and lacks some. The repertoire holds hundreds of thousands of clones, with about 90% as singletons. Treatment noted: roughly 19 received Ad26.COV2.S at low or high dose, single or two shots; 5 received placebo; per-sample allocation not given. It was on day 63 after the first vaccine or placebo injection that samples were taken. The starting material was peripheral blood, obtained in a trial of Ad26.COV2.S vaccine versus placebo. These receptors came from a person between 18 and 65 years old who received the Ad26.COV2.S COVID-19 vaccine or a placebo.

The chain employs TRBV27 and TRBJ1-6; TRBD1 matches at 7 bases. V was clipped by 6 bases and J by 0 bases; unmatched bases: 11. Germline CDR1 reads MNHEY; CDR2 reads SMNVEV (reference sequence). The CDR3 sequence is 18 residues long. Here the CDR3 reads CASRADGTASSYNSPLHF. DNA for the CDR3: TGTGCCAGCAGAGCCGACGGGACAGCAAGCTCCTATAATTCACCCCTCCACTTT.

V is TRBV7-8 and J is TRBJ1-3; possible D gene TRBD1, 6 bases. Looked up from germline, CDR1 is SGHVS and CDR2 is FQNEAQ. CDR3 length equals 14 residues. The V end was cut by 5 bases, the J end by 8 bases, with 16 bases between. The CDR3 nucleotides are TGTGCCAGCAGCCCCCGGACAGAGGCGGACACCATATATTTT. Translating it yields CASSPRTEADTIYF.

The V call is TRBV20-1, the J call TRBJ1-6; perhaps TRBD1 as D (6 bases). V lost 6 bases and J lost 1, with 13 bases in between. Germline assignment: CDR1 DFQATT and CDR2 SNEGSKA (reference sequence). The CDR3 is 15 amino acids. The CDR3 DNA reads as TGCAGTGCGAGTCCCGGGACATCCTATAATTCACCCCTCCACTTT. This gives the protein CSASPGTSYNSPLHF.

This clone has just a few counts. The CDR3 DNA follows: TGTGCCAGCAGCTTAGCAGACTCTGGAAACACCATATATTTT. It encodes CASSLADSGNTIYF. V and J are TRBV11-2 and TRBJ1-3; no clear D gene. CDR1 is SGHAT, CDR2 FQNNGV, per germline. CDR3 length: 14 residues. With 1 base removed from V and 0 bases from J, the gap between germline ends came to 4 bases.

This chain links TRBV19 with TRBJ2-4; 8 bases align to TRBD1. This CDR3 contains 15 residues. V was clipped by 5 bases and J by 1 base; unmatched bases: 4. Germline CDR1 and CDR2: LNHDA and SQIVND (reference sequence). CDR3 in DNA: TGTGCCAGTAGTTTAACAGGGGGGGCCAAAAACATTCAGTACTTC. Amino acids: CASSLTGGAKNIQYF.

This chain uses TRBV5-4 with TRBJ2-1; 8 nucleotides agree with TRBD2. The CDR3 covers 15 residues. Germline CDR1 reads SGHNT; CDR2 reads YYREEE (reference sequence). V was pared by 1 base and J by 4 bases, with 4 bases of the junction left unmatched. The CDR3, as DNA: TGTGCCAGCAGCTTGTCCCTAGCGGGTTACAATGAGCAGTTCTTC. Translating it yields CASSLSLAGYNEQFF.

This sequence joins TRBV7-2 and TRBJ2-3; TRBD2 agrees at 8 bases. The V gene end was trimmed by 5 bases and the J gene end by 7 bases; junction bases not matched to a gene: 5. Germline CDR1 and CDR2: SGHTA and FQGNSA. The CDR3 is 13 amino acids. CDR3 residues: CASSPGLGNTQYF. CDR3 sequence (DNA): TGTGCCAGCAGCCCGGGACTAGGTAATACGCAGTATTTT.

This clone was observed a single time. This rearrangement joins TRBV15 to TRBJ2-5; the match to TRBD1 covers 9 bases. The V and J ends lost 5 bases and 5 bases, in that order; junction bases with no gene match: 9. The CDR3 consists of 15 residues. Germline CDR1 and CDR2: LNHNV and YYDKDF (reference sequence). For the CDR3, the DNA is TGTGCCACCAGCTCTGGACAGGGGCAGCGGGAGACCCAGTACTTC. Its translation: CATSSGQGQRETQYF.

The chain joins TRBV7-9 to TRBJ2-5; D unresolved. Germline V CDR1 and CDR2: SEHNR, FQNEAQ (reference sequence). This CDR3 is built from 12 residues. The V end was cut by 5 bases, the J end by 2 bases, with 6 bases between. CDR3: CASSEDQETQYF. The CDR3 DNA reads TGTGCCAGCAGCGAAGATCAAGAGACCCAGTACTTC.

This clone was seen once. CDR3 bases: TGTGCCAGCAGGTTTAGGGACGCCTACGAGCAGTACTTC. This sequence encodes CASRFRDAYEQYF. The chain combines TRBV12-3 or TRBV12-4 with TRBJ2-7; D may correspond to TRBD1 or TRBD2 (5 bases each). This CDR3 is 13 amino acids long. V gave up 6 bases and J gave up 2 bases, with 11 bases separating them.

The chain recombines TRBV18 with TRBJ2-5; TRBD1 matches at 9 bases. CDR3 length: 16 amino acids. After removal of 4 bases from V and 5 bases from J, the junction contained 11 bases not matched to a gene. Germline loops: CDR1 KGHSH, CDR2 LQKENI. The CDR3 reads CASSQEGTGNGETQYF. The CDR3 DNA sequence: TGTGCCAGCTCACAAGAAGGGACAGGGAATGGGGAGACCCAGTACTTC.

The genes are TRBV25-1 and TRBJ2-3, with D perhaps matching TRBD1 (5 bases). Germline V lookup: CDR1 MGHDK, CDR2 SYGVNS. The CDR3 length is 15 residues. The V and J ends lost 3 bases and 0 bases respectively, with 10 bases between them. The DNA for the CDR3 is TGTGCCAGCAGTGACGGCCCAGGGAGCACAGATACGCAGTATTTT. Protein product: CASSDGPGSTDTQYF.

This clone was recorded once. This sequence joins TRBV5-1 and TRBJ2-7; unclear D gene. Per the germline V gene, CDR1 is SGHRS and CDR2 is YFSETQ. This CDR3 spans 15 amino acids. V was cut by 4 bases and J by 1 base, with 15 bases left in between. CDR3 in DNA: TGCGCCAGCAGCGTGAACTCGGGTCTTTCCTACGAGCAGTACTTC. Translation gives CASSVNSGLSYEQYF.

The CDR3 DNA follows: TGTGCCAGCAGCTTGGCCGGGCCGTACCACGAGCAGTACTTC. It codes for CASSLAGPYHEQYF. The chain recombines TRBV5-4 with TRBJ2-7; D call uncertain. Germline assignment: CDR1 SGHNT and CDR2 YYREEE (reference sequence). Between the trimmed V and J ends, which lost 0 bases and 5 bases, there was a span of 12 bases. The CDR3 has 14 amino acids.

This chain links TRBV6-4 with TRBJ2-5; D uncertain. V lost 1 base to trimming and J lost 4 bases, with 7 bases between them. Germline CDR1 and CDR2: MRHNA and SNTAGT. CDR3 size: 13 residues. This CDR3 is CASSDFDGETQYF. The CDR3 coding sequence is TGTGCCAGCAGTGACTTCGATGGAGAGACCCAGTACTTC.

The V gene is TRBV2, the J gene TRBJ2-5; 13 bases line up with TRBD2. The CDR3 has 16 residues. V lost 3 bases, J lost 5 bases, and 6 bases stayed unmatched. Germline CDR1 and CDR2: SNHLY and FYNNEI. The CDR3 loop reads CASSDRTSGGRETQYF. The CDR3 nucleotides are TGTGCCAGCAGTGACCGGACTAGCGGGGGTCGGGAGACCCAGTACTTC.

In its sample, this clone was seen a few times. The chain uses TRBV15 and TRBJ2-7; D is unclear. CDR1 is LNHNV and CDR2 is YYDKDF in the germline V gene (reference sequence). V lost 0 bases and J 2 bases, leaving 5 bases between the germline ends. CDR3 length: 13 amino acids. The DNA for the CDR3 is TGTGCCACCAGCAGAGATCTACCCTACGAGCAGTACTTC. Amino acid sequence: CATSRDLPYEQYF.

The chain combines TRBV19 with TRBJ1-1; unclear D gene. Trimming left V 5 bases short and J 10 bases short, with 11 bases between. The CDR3 consists of 11 residues. The germline CDR1 and CDR2 sequences are LNHDA and SQIVND (reference sequence). CDR3 sequence (DNA): TGTGCCAGTAGTTCTCCTTTGGCAGCTTTCTTT. Its translation is CASSSPLAAFF.

The genes are TRBV27 and TRBJ1-6, with 7 nucleotides matching TRBD1. The V segment lost 3 bases and the J segment 11 bases; nucleotides outside the gene matches: 7. The CDR3 totals 14 residues. Germline V gives CDR1 MNHEY, CDR2 SMNVEV (reference sequence). CDR3 nucleotide sequence: TGTGCCAGCAGTTTTGGGACAGAAAAGGCACCCCTCCACTTT. It yields the protein CASSFGTEKAPLHF.

The chain combines TRBV6-5 with TRBJ1-2; a weak D match, TRBD1 (6 bases). V was clipped by 2 bases and J by 2 bases, with 12 bases between them. Germline V gives CDR1 MNHEY, CDR2 SVGAGI. This CDR3 contains 15 residues. The CDR3 nucleotides read TGTGCCAGCAGTTACGGGACCGGACAGAACTATGGCTACACCTTC. Amino acids: CASSYGTGQNYGYTF.

CDR3 sequence (DNA): TGTGCCAGCAGCCCAAAACCCTTTCTAGCGTTACCAGATACGCAGTATTTT. Amino acids: CASSPKPFLALPDTQYF. The rearrangement links TRBV7-9 to TRBJ2-3, with D maybe TRBD2 (6 bases). The germline V gene has CDR1 SEHNR and CDR2 FQNEAQ (reference sequence). V lost 5 bases and J 4 bases, leaving 22 bases between the germline ends. The CDR3 contains 17 residues.

The V gene is TRBV11-2, the J gene TRBJ2-5, with D possibly matching TRBD2 (5 bases). The CDR3 totals 14 residues. V lost 4 bases to trimming and J lost 1 base, with 10 bases between them. Germline CDR1 reads SGHAT; CDR2 reads FQNNGV. CDR3: CASSSPGSQETQYF. The DNA for the CDR3 is TGTGCCAGCAGCTCGCCGGGAAGCCAAGAGACCCAGTACTTC.

This chain links TRBV19 with TRBJ2-3; the match to TRBD2 covers 12 bases. Germline V gene sequence: CDR1 LNHDA, CDR2 SQIVND (reference sequence). The CDR3 loop spans 18 amino acids. V was pared by 1 base and J by 3 bases, with 8 bases of the junction left unmatched. The CDR3 DNA reads TGTGCCAGTAGTATAGGGGGGCTACTAGCGGGAGGAACAGATACGCAGTATTTT. Its protein is CASSIGGLLAGGTDTQYF.

The chain joins TRBV6-5 to TRBJ1-4; D remains unclear. CDR3 length equals 15 residues. V lost 2 bases and J lost 8, with 15 bases in between. Germline lookup yields CDR1 MNHEY and CDR2 SVGAGI. CDR3 bases: TGTGCCAGCAGTTACCGAAATACAGTCACCGAAAAACTGTTTTTT. Residues: CASSYRNTVTEKLFF.

The chain is built from TRBV9 and TRBJ2-6; 11 bases fit TRBD1. CDR1 and CDR2 from the germline V gene are SGDLS and YYNGEE. There are 19 residues in the CDR3. J lost 2 bases, V lost 4 bases, and 11 bases had no gene match. The CDR3 DNA is TGTGCCAGCAGCCCTCAACCGGGACAGGGGGAGGCTGGGGCCAACGTCCTGACTTTC. Its translation is CASSPQPGQGEAGANVLTF.

This clone showed up just once. The J gene is TRBJ2-7, the V gene TRBV11-2; D is unresolved. Germline values: CDR1 SGHAT, CDR2 FQNNGV. V gave up 0 bases and J gave up 2 bases, with 5 bases separating them. CDR3 size: 13 residues. In DNA, the CDR3 is TGTGCCAGCAGCTTAGATGACACCTACGAGCAGTACTTC. Translating gives CASSLDDTYEQYF. Complete variable domain (other parts from reference TRBV11-2 and TRBJ2-7): EAGVAQSPRYKIIEKRQSVAFWCNPISGHATLYWYQQILGQGPKLLIQFQNNGVVDDSQLPKDRFSAERLKGVDSTLKIQPAKLEDSAVYLCASSLDDTYEQYFGPGTRLTVT.